The clone carrying this T cell receptor beta chain was counted many times. Its antigen is as yet unknown. This CDR3 contains 11 residues. CDR1 and CDR2 (germline): SSHAT, FNYEAQ (reference sequence). V was trimmed by 4 bases and J by 5 bases, leaving 5 bases between them. As the library was built, unique molecular identifiers were attached to individual cDNA molecules. MiXCR was run by TCRdb on the RACE reads, yielding one entry per CDR3 protein. The table shows under 40,000 distinct CDR3 sequences, with 9% to 15% occurring only once. This record comes from a study of human T cells and chemical hapten exposure. Study as a whole: The variation in per-sample TCR yields arose mainly from small differences in pooled library volumes.

The time point: pre-sensitization, week 0. The treatment denotes: therapeutic diphenylcyclopropenone sensitization with weekly scalp DPC. Researchers extracted total RNA from unfractionated whole blood. Whole-study findings and limits: Healthy individuals' immune responses may differ from those of donors, who had alopecia.

The TCR originated in a woman aged 40 to 55 with alopecia areata. Some clones in this sample may be carry-over from other donors' samples. This specimen consisted of whole blood, obtained in connection with sensitization to the hapten diphenylcyclopropenone (DPC). This sequence joins TRBV7-7 and TRBJ2-5; D is possibly TRBD2 (5 bases). CDR3 region: CASSSGETQYF. DNA for the CDR3: TGTGCCAGCAGCTCGGGGGAGACCCAGTACTTC.